What follows are 31 T cell receptor beta chains derived from one specimen sequenced in a study of blood T cell repertoires in COVID-19. Sequenced by immunoSEQ multiplex PCR; TCRdb stores in-frame clones only, minus some. The sample shows around 300,000 clones, roughly 87% of them seen only once. Sequenced: peripheral blood. The receptors come from a man aged 50 to 60 with active or convalescent COVID-19.

This clone was detected a few times. V is TRBV2 and J is TRBJ1-5; D possibly corresponds to TRBD1 (6 bases). Trimming cost V 4 bases and J 6 bases, with 13 bases left between them. This CDR3 is built from 14 residues. Germline CDR1 SNHLY, CDR2 FYNNEI. CDR3 loop: CASSGAGATQPQHF. In nucleotides, the CDR3 is TGTGCCAGCAGTGGGGCAGGGGCCACTCAGCCCCAGCATTTT.

The CDR3 nucleotides are TGTGCCAGTAGGGGAGGGGAGGACGCTTTCTTT. As protein: CASRGGEDAFF. The V and J genes are TRBV19 and TRBJ1-1; D is perhaps TRBD1 (5 bases). CDR3 length equals 11 residues. Trimming cost V 6 bases and J 11 bases, with 13 bases left between them. Germline V CDR1 and CDR2: LNHDA, SQIVND (reference sequence). The full variable domain, with the rest looked up from reference TRBV19 and TRBJ1-1, is DGGITQSPKYLFRKEGQNVTLSCEQNLNHDAMYWYRQDPGQGLRLIYYSQIVNDFQKGDIAEGYSVSREKKESFPLTVTSAQKNPTAFYLCASRGGEDAFFGQGTRLTVV.

This clone was observed once. V and J are TRBV10-1 and TRBJ1-5, with 7 bases lining up with TRBD1. CDR3 length equals 15 residues. The germline gives CDR1 WNHNN, CDR2 SYGVQD (reference sequence). The V gene end was trimmed by 8 bases and the J gene end by 6 bases; junction bases not matched to a gene: 13. The CDR3 here is CASHKDRVHRQPQHF. The CDR3 nucleotides read TGCGCCAGCCATAAAGACAGGGTCCACCGTCAGCCCCAGCATTTT.

The V gene is TRBV5-8, the J gene TRBJ2-5; D unresolved. Germline values: CDR1 SGHTS, CDR2 YDEGEE. This CDR3 is 13 amino acids long. The V and J ends lost 0 bases and 5 bases respectively, with 8 bases between them. The CDR3 loop is CASSLAHGETQYF. In DNA, the CDR3 is TGTGCCAGCAGCTTGGCCCATGGCGAGACCCAGTACTTC.

This clone was seen only a few times. The chain has TRBV27 and TRBJ1-2, with a possible D match to TRBD1 (5 bases). CDR1 MNHEY and CDR2 SMNVEV come from the germline V gene (reference sequence). The CDR3 runs 21 residues. The V end lost 4 bases, the J end lost 4 bases, and 34 bases lay between the germline ends. The CDR3 nucleotides are TGTGCCAGCAGTTCCTTGTCCGTCTCAACGGGGGTCAGTCGACCATTCTATGGCTACACCTTC. This sequence encodes CASSSLSVSTGVSRPFYGYTF.

V and J are TRBV7-8 and TRBJ1-6, with TRBD1 matching over 9 bases. This CDR3 has 15 amino acids. Germline CDR1 is SGHVS and CDR2 is FQNEAQ. The J segment lost 8 bases and the V segment lost 5 bases, leaving 7 bases of the junction unmatched. DNA for the CDR3: TGTGCCAGCAGCACCGGGGACAGGGTGGATTCACCCCTCCACTTT. This codes for CASSTGDRVDSPLHF. The full variable domain, rest sourced from reference TRBV7-8 and TRBJ1-6, is GAGVSQSPRYKVAKRGQDVALRCDPISGHVSLFWYQQALGQGPEFLTYFQNEAQLDKSGLPSDRFFAERPEGSVSTLKIQRTQQEDSAVYLCASSTGDRVDSPLHFGNGTRLTVT.

This chain links TRBV9 with TRBJ2-6; the D gene is possibly TRBD2 (7 bases). This CDR3 region has 18 residues. Germline V gives CDR1 SGDLS, CDR2 YYNGEE. Trimming pared 4 bases from V and 4 bases from J, leaving 21 bases between. The CDR3 nucleotides are TGTGCCAGCAGCTTCCCATCCGGCGGGGGCGCCGGGGCCAACGTCCTGACTTTC. It specifies CASSFPSGGGAGANVLTF.

This clone was seen a single time. The rearrangement joins TRBV7-8 to TRBJ2-7; D is ambiguous. CDR3 length: 13 residues. Germline V lookup: CDR1 SGHVS, CDR2 FQNEAQ. V was pared by 0 bases and J by 3 bases, with 6 bases between. For the CDR3, the DNA is TGTGCCAGCAGCTTAGCAGTCGGCTACGAGCAGTACTTC. This translates into CASSLAVGYEQYF.

The rearrangement links TRBV5-6 to TRBJ2-3; a possible D gene is TRBD1 (5 bases). The CDR3 consists of 15 residues. Germline CDR1 and CDR2: SGHDT and YYEEEE. Trimming took 0 bases from V and 0 from J, leaving 8 bases between them. CDR3 residues: CASSLARVSTDTQYF. In nucleotides, the CDR3 is TGTGCCAGCAGCTTGGCCAGGGTAAGCACAGATACGCAGTATTTT.

J is TRBJ2-1 and V is TRBV11-2; TRBD2 agrees at 9 bases. The germline V gene has CDR1 SGHAT and CDR2 FQNNGV. The V gene end was trimmed by 4 bases and the J gene end by 2 bases; junction bases not matched to a gene: 9. The CDR3 is 17 residues long. The DNA of the CDR3 is TGTGCCAGCAGCTCTAAACTAGCGGGTGGGACCTACAATGAGCAGTTCTTC. This codes for CASSSKLAGGTYNEQFF.

V is TRBV7-3 and J is TRBJ1-2; D gene unclear. V lost 5 bases, J lost 8 bases, and 15 bases lay in between. The germline V gene has CDR1 SGHTA and CDR2 FQGTGA. The CDR3 loop spans 13 amino acids. Here the CDR3 reads CASSPTSTSGYTF. The CDR3 DNA is TGTGCCAGCAGCCCAACGAGTACCTCGGGCTACACCTTC.

The chain joins TRBV6-2 or TRBV6-3 to TRBJ1-2; TRBD1 matches at 10 bases. The CDR3 covers 16 residues. Germline CDR1 and CDR2: MNHEY and SVGEGT. The junction had 10 bases not matched to a gene; V was cut back by 5 bases and J by 4 bases. CDR3 in DNA: TGTGCCAGCAGTACCCCGGGACAGGGGATTGGCTATGGCTACACCTTC. This encodes CASSTPGQGIGYGYTF.

The chain links TRBV7-2 to TRBJ1-3; 7 nucleotides line up with TRBD1. The CDR3 spans 17 residues. CDR1 is SGHTA, CDR2 FQGNSA, per germline. V shed 5 bases, J shed 3 bases, and the junction held 13 bases outside the gene matches. CDR3 protein: CASSQNLQGSYGNTIYF. CDR3 DNA sequence: TGTGCCAGCAGCCAGAACCTACAGGGGTCGTATGGAAACACCATATATTTT. The full variable domain, in which reference TRBV7-2 and TRBJ1-3 provide the parts outside the CDR3, is GAGVSQSPSNKVTEKGKDVELRCDPISGHTALYWYRQSLGQGLEFLIYFQGNSAPDKSGLPSDRFSAERTGGSVSTLTIQRTQQEDSAVYLCASSQNLQGSYGNTIYFGEGSWLTVV.

The rearrangement links TRBV18 to TRBJ1-4; possibly TRBD1 for D (5 bases). The germline CDR1 and CDR2 sequences are KGHSH and LQKENI. The CDR3 length is 17 residues. V was trimmed by 3 bases and J by 8 bases, leaving 22 bases between them. The CDR3 reads CASSPRKDTSQGEKLFF. Here the CDR3 DNA reads TGTGCCAGCTCACCTCGTAAGGACACCAGCCAAGGGGAAAAACTGTTTTTT.

V and J are TRBV28 and TRBJ1-1, with a possible D match to TRBD1 (6 bases). Trimming pared 1 base from V and 10 bases from J, leaving 13 bases between. Germline-derived CDR1 and CDR2 are MDHEN and SYDVKM. This CDR3 is 13 amino acids long. CDR3 coding DNA: TGTGCCAGCAGTTTATCAGGGGTGAATGGAGCTTTCTTT. Its translation: CASSLSGVNGAFF.

The chain uses TRBV7-8 and TRBJ1-3; D call uncertain. V lost 5 bases, J lost 7 bases, and 30 bases lay in between. Per the germline V gene, CDR1 is SGHVS and CDR2 is FQNEAQ. The CDR3 contains 19 residues. Written as DNA, the CDR3 is TGTGCCAGCAGCAGAAGAACCTCCGTCCGGGCTGCGGGTTCGAACACCATATATTTT. Its translation is CASSRRTSVRAAGSNTIYF. The full variable domain, with the rest looked up from reference TRBV7-8 and TRBJ1-3, is GAGVSQSPRYKVAKRGQDVALRCDPISGHVSLFWYQQALGQGPEFLTYFQNEAQLDKSGLPSDRFFAERPEGSVSTLKIQRTQQEDSAVYLCASSRRTSVRAAGSNTIYFGEGSWLTVV.

This chain connects TRBV14 to TRBJ2-1, with D possibly TRBD2 on 5 matching bases. Germline V lookup: CDR1 SGHDN, CDR2 FVKESK. V was clipped by 4 bases and J by 0 bases, with 10 bases between them. This CDR3 comprises 15 residues. The CDR3 region has the DNA TGTGCCAGCAGCCCGAGGGTAGACTCCTACAATGAGCAGTTCTTC. Protein sequence: CASSPRVDSYNEQFF.

This clone was counted once. V and J are TRBV19 and TRBJ1-1; tentative D call: TRBD1 (6 bases). CDR1 LNHDA and CDR2 SQIVND come from the germline V gene (reference sequence). V shed 5 bases and J shed 6 bases, with 19 bases lying between them. The CDR3 loop spans 15 amino acids. The CDR3 protein is CASSYRQSRGPEAFF. CDR3 DNA: TGTGCCAGTAGTTACCGACAAAGCAGGGGCCCTGAAGCTTTCTTT. The complete variable domain, with remaining parts taken from reference TRBV19 and TRBJ1-1, reads DGGITQSPKYLFRKEGQNVTLSCEQNLNHDAMYWYRQDPGQGLRLIYYSQIVNDFQKGDIAEGYSVSREKKESFPLTVTSAQKNPTAFYLCASSYRQSRGPEAFFGQGTRLTVV.

The rearrangement links TRBV29-1 to TRBJ2-1; no firm D call. CDR3 length equals 13 residues. The ends were cut back, 6 bases at V and 1 base at J, with 10 bases in the middle. In germline, CDR1 is SQVTM, CDR2 ANQGSEA. CDR3 sequence reads: CSVRSVSYNEQFF. Here the CDR3 DNA reads TGCAGCGTGAGGAGCGTATCCTACAATGAGCAGTTCTTC.

The rearrangement joins TRBV7-2 to TRBJ2-7; perhaps TRBD1 as D (6 bases). V was cut by 1 base and J by 5 bases, with 12 bases left in between. Germline CDR1 SGHTA, CDR2 FQGNSA. The CDR3 extends over 14 amino acids. The CDR3: CASSLVSGDHEQYF. The CDR3 DNA reads TGTGCCAGCAGCTTAGTTTCAGGGGACCACGAGCAGTACTTC. The whole variable domain, remainder taken from reference TRBV7-2 and TRBJ2-7, is GAGVSQSPSNKVTEKGKDVELRCDPISGHTALYWYRQSLGQGLEFLIYFQGNSAPDKSGLPSDRFSAERTGGSVSTLTIQRTQQEDSAVYLCASSLVSGDHEQYFGPGTRLTVT.

This clone appeared a few times. The J gene is TRBJ2-3, the V gene TRBV5-1, with D maybe TRBD1 (6 bases). CDR1 SGHRS and CDR2 YFSETQ come from the germline V gene. The CDR3 is made up of 14 amino acids. The V end was cut by 0 bases, the J end by 8 bases, with 13 bases between. CDR3 residues: CASSLGLQGATQYF. CDR3 bases: TGCGCCAGCAGCTTGGGCTTACAGGGAGCTACGCAGTATTTT.

This chain links TRBV5-1 with TRBJ2-5; no firm D call. CDR3 length equals 14 residues. CDR1 is SGHRS, CDR2 YFSETQ, per germline. V was clipped by 2 bases and J by 3 bases, with 11 bases between them. This CDR3 is CASSFSSPEETQYF. The DNA for the CDR3 is TGCGCCAGCAGCTTCTCGAGTCCGGAAGAGACCCAGTACTTC.

This rearrangement joins TRBV5-4 to TRBJ1-1, with 7 bases matching TRBD1. The CDR3 runs 17 residues. Germline V lookup: CDR1 SGHNT, CDR2 YYREEE (reference sequence). V shed 1 base and J 1 base; nucleotides not matched to a gene: 10. CDR3 sequence reads: CASSLSRQGVENTEAFF. The CDR3 DNA sequence: TGTGCCAGCAGCTTGTCGAGACAGGGAGTCGAGAACACTGAAGCTTTCTTT.

The chain combines TRBV5-3 with TRBJ1-2; D gene ambiguous. TRBV5-3 is assigned to the ORF class and has an uncertain function. The CDR3 contains 13 residues. With 2 bases removed from V and 5 bases from J, the gap between germline ends came to 10 bases. CDR3 in DNA: TGTGCCAGAAGCTTCGGAGGGCCTTATGGCTACACCTTC. This sequence encodes CARSFGGPYGYTF.

V and J are TRBV19 and TRBJ1-1; 8 bases are a match to TRBD1. This CDR3 region has 17 residues. Germline lookup yields CDR1 LNHDA and CDR2 SQIVND (reference sequence). The V gene end was trimmed by 3 bases and the J gene end by 0 bases; junction bases not matched to a gene: 9. The CDR3 bases are TGTGCCAGTAGTATCCGGACAGGGACAATAATGAACACTGAAGCTTTCTTT. Its protein is CASSIRTGTIMNTEAFF.

This chain connects TRBV6-6 to TRBJ2-1, with TRBD2 identical over 7 bases. This CDR3 region has 14 residues. Germline loops: CDR1 MNHNY, CDR2 SVGAGI (reference sequence). V dropped 7 bases and J dropped 4; count of bases not matched to a gene: 7. The chain's CDR3 is CASKWEGSYNEQFF. The CDR3 nucleotides are TGTGCCAGCAAGTGGGAGGGATCTTACAATGAGCAGTTCTTC.

This clone was picked up one time. This chain links TRBV5-1 with TRBJ1-1; no firm D call. Germline V CDR1 and CDR2: SGHRS, YFSETQ. This CDR3 spans 14 amino acids. Trimming removed 0 bases from V and 3 bases from J, with 9 bases in between. As DNA, the CDR3 is TGCGCCAGCAGCTTGGTTGCCAGCGACACTGAAGCTTTCTTT. It encodes CASSLVASDTEAFF.

The CDR3 loop reads CASSLDSAGGPNEQFF. DNA of the CDR3: TGTGCCAGCAGCTTGGATTCCGCGGGAGGGCCGAATGAGCAGTTCTTC. V and J are TRBV5-5 and TRBJ2-1; 9 bases agree with TRBD2. V lost 0 bases, J lost 7 bases, and 8 bases stayed unmatched. The CDR3 loop spans 16 amino acids. CDR1 and CDR2 from the germline V gene are SGHKS and YYEKEE (reference sequence). Full variable domain (outside the CDR3, taken from reference TRBV5-5 and TRBJ2-1): DAGVTQSPTHLIKTRGQQVTLRCSPISGHKSVSWYQQVLGQGPQFIFQYYEKEERGRGNFPDRFSARQFPNYSSELNVNALLLGDSALYLCASSLDSAGGPNEQFFGPGTRLTVL.

This sequence joins TRBV5-1 and TRBJ2-3; maybe TRBD1 (6 bases). Looked up from germline, CDR1 is SGHRS and CDR2 is YFSETQ. This CDR3 contains 14 residues. Trimming removed 3 bases from V and 4 bases from J, with 12 bases in between. The CDR3 bases are TGCGCCAGCAGCTCTGGACAGTCCGCAGATACGCAGTATTTT. Amino acid sequence: CASSSGQSADTQYF. The full variable domain, rest sourced from reference TRBV5-1 and TRBJ2-3, is KAGVTQTPRYLIKTRGQQVTLSCSPISGHRSVSWYQQTPGQGLQFLFEYFSETQRNKGNFPGRFSGRQFSNSRSEMNVSTLELGDSALYLCASSSGQSADTQYFGPGTRLTVL.

The CDR3 DNA is TGTGCCAGCAGGTGGACAGGAGCCACTGAAGCTTTCTTT. Protein product: CASRWTGATEAFF. This chain uses TRBV27 with TRBJ1-1; 7 nucleotides match TRBD1. The length of the CDR3 is 13 residues. Germline-derived CDR1 and CDR2 are MNHEY and SMNVEV (reference sequence). V was clipped by 6 bases and J by 4 bases; unmatched bases: 5.

The chain employs TRBV24-1 and TRBJ2-1, with a tentative D call TRBD2 (5 bases). Looked up from germline, CDR1 is KGHDR and CDR2 is SFDVKD. The CDR3 runs 14 residues. Deletions cut 4 bases from V and 5 bases from J, with 11 bases between. For the CDR3, the DNA is TGTGCCACCAGTGAACCTCGGGGAAACAATGAGCAGTTCTTC. It yields the protein CATSEPRGNNEQFF.